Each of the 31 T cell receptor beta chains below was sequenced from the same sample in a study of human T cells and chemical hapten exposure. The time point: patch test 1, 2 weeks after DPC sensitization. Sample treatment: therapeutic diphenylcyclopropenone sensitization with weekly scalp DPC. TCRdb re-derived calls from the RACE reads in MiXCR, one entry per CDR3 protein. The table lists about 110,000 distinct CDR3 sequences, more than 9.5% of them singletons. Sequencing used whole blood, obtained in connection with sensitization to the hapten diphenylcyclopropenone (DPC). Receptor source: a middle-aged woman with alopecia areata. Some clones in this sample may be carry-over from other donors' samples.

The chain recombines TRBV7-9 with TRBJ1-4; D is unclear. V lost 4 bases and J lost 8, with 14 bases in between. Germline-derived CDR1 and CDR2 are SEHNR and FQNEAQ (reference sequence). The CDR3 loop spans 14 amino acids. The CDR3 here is CASSSNSLGEKLFF. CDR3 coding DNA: TGTGCCAGCAGCTCTAATTCTTTGGGGGAAAAACTGTTTTTT.

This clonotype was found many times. The chain's CDR3 is CAWSEGQGRNSPLHF. In DNA form, the CDR3 reads TGTGCCTGGAGCGAAGGACAGGGTCGGAATTCACCCCTCCACTTT. The J gene is TRBJ1-6, the V gene TRBV30; 8 positions agree with TRBD1. In germline, CDR1 is GTSNPN, CDR2 SVGIG (reference sequence). This CDR3 contains 15 residues. V gave up 3 bases and J gave up 7 bases; unmatched junction bases: 8.

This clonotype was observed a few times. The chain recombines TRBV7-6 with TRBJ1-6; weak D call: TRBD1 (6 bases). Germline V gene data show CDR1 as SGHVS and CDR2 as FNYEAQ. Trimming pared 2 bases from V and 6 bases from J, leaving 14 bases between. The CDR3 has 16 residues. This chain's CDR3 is CASSLQHSRGNSPLHF. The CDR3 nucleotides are TGTGCCAGCAGCTTACAGCATTCCAGGGGTAATTCACCCCTCCACTTT.

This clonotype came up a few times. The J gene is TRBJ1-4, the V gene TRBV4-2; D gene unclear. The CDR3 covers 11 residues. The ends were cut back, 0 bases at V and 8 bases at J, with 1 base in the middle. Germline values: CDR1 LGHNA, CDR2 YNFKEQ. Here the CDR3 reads CASSQEEKLFF. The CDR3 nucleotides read TGTGCCAGCAGCCAAGAGGAAAAACTGTTTTTT.

CDR3 loop: CASSFTTGGGTGELFF. In DNA form, the CDR3 reads TGTGCCAGCAGCTTCACGACAGGGGGCGGGACCGGGGAGCTGTTTTTT. V gene TRBV12-3 or TRBV12-4 combines with J gene TRBJ2-2; TRBD1 matches 10 bases. V was clipped by 6 bases and J by 5 bases; unmatched bases: 9. This CDR3 is built from 16 residues.

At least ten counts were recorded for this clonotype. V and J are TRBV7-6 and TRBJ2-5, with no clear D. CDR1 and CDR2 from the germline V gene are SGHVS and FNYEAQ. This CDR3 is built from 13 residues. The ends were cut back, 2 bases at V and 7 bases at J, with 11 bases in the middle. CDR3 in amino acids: CASSLNPPGTQYF. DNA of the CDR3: TGTGCCAGCAGCTTAAACCCCCCAGGGACCCAGTACTTC.

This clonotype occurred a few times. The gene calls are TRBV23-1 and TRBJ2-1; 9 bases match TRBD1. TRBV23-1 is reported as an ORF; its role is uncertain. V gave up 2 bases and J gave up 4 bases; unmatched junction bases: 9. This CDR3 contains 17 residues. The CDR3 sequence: CASSQDKGQGRYNEQFF. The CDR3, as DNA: TGCGCCAGCAGTCAAGACAAGGGACAGGGAAGGTACAATGAGCAGTTCTTC.

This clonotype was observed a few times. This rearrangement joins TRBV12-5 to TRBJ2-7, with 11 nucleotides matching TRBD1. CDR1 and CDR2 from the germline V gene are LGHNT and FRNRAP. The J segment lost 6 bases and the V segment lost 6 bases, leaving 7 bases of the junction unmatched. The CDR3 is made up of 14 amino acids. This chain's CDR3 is CASGNRGTGGEQYF. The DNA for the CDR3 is TGTGCTAGTGGCAACAGGGGGACAGGGGGCGAGCAGTACTTC.

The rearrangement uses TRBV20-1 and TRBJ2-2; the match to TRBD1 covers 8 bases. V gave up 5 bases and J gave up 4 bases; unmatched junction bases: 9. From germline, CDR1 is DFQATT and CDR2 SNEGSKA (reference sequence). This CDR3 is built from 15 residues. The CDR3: CSARQPRGRTGELFF. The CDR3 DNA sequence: TGCAGTGCTCGTCAGCCCAGGGGGCGCACCGGGGAGCTGTTTTTT.

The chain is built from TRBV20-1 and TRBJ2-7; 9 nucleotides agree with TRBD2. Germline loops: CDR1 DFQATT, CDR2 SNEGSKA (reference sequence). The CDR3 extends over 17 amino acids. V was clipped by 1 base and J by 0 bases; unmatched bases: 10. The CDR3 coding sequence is TGCAGTGCTAGAGGCGCTAGCGGGGCTGTGAGCTCCTACGAGCAGTACTTC. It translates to CSARGASGAVSSYEQYF.

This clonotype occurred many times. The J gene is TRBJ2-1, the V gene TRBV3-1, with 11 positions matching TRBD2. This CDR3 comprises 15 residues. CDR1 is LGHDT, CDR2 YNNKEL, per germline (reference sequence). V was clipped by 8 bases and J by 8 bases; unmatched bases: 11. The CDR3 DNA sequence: TGTGCCAGCGACGTTAGCGGGAGGGCCAGAGATGAGCAGTTCTTC. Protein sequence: CASDVSGRARDEQFF.

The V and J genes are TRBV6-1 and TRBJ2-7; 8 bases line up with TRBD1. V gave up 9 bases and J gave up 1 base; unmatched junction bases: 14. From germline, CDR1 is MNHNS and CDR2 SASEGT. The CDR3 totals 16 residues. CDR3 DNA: TGTGCCAGTGTCTTATCCCGGACAGGGCCATCCTACGAGCAGTACTTC. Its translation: CASVLSRTGPSYEQYF.

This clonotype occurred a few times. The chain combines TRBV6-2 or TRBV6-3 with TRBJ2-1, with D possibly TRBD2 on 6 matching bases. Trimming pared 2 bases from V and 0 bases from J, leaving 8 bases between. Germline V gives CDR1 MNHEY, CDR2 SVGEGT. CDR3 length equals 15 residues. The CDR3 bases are TGTGCCAGCAGTTACCTCGGGAGCTCCTACAATGAGCAGTTCTTC. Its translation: CASSYLGSSYNEQFF.

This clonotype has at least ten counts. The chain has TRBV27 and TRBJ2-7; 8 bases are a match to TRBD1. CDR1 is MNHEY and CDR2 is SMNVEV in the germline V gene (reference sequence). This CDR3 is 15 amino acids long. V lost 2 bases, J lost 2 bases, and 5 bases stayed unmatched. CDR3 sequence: CASSLRDRLPYEQYF. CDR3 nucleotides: TGTGCCAGCAGTTTACGGGACAGGCTCCCCTACGAGCAGTACTTC.

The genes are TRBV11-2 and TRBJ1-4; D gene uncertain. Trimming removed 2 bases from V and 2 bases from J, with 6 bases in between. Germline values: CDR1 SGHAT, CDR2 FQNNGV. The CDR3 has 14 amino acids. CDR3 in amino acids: CASSLTPTNEKLFF. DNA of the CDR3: TGTGCCAGCAGCTTAACGCCGACTAATGAAAAACTGTTTTTT.

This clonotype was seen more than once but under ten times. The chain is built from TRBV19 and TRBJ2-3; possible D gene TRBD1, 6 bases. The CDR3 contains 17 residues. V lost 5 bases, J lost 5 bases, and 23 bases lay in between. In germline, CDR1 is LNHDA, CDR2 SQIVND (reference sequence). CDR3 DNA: TGTGCCAGTAGTGTTATCCCTCGGTACAGGGTGGGAGATACGCAGTATTTT. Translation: CASSVIPRYRVGDTQYF.

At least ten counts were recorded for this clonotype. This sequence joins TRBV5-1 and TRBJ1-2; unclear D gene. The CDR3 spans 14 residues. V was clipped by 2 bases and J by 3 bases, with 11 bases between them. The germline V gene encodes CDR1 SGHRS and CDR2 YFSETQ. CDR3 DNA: TGCGCCAGCAGCTTAATGGTTGGGGACTATGGCTACACCTTC. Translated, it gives CASSLMVGDYGYTF.

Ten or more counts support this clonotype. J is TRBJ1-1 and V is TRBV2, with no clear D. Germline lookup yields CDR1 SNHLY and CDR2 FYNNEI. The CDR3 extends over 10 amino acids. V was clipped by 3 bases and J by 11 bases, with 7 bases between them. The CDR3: CASSETGAFF. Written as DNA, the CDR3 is TGTGCCAGCAGTGAGACGGGGGCTTTCTTT.

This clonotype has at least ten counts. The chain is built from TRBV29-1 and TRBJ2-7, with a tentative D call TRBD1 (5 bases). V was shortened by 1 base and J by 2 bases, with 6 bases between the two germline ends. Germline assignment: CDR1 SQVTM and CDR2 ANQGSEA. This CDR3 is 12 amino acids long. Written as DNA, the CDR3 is TGCAGCGTTGAAGGGGGCACCTACGAGCAGTACTTC. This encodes CSVEGGTYEQYF.

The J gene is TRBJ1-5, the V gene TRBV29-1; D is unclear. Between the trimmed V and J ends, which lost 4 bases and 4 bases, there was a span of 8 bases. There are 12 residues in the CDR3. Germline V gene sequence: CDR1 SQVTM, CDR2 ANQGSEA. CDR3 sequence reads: CSVAGENQPQHF. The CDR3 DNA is TGCAGCGTTGCGGGAGAGAATCAGCCCCAGCATTTT.

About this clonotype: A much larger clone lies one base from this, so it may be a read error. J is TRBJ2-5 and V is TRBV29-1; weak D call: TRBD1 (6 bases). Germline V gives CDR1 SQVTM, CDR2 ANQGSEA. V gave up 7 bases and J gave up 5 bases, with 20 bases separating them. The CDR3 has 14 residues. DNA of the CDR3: TGCAGCGCCGACCCTAGCAGGGGTTCGGAGACCCAGTACTTC. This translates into CSADPSRGSETQYF.

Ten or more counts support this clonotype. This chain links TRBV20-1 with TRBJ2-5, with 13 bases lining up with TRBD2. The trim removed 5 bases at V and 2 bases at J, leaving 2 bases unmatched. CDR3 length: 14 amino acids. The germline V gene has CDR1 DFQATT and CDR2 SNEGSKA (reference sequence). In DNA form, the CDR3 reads TGCAGTGCTGGACTAGCGGGGGCGCAAGAGACCCAGTACTTC. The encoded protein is CSAGLAGAQETQYF.

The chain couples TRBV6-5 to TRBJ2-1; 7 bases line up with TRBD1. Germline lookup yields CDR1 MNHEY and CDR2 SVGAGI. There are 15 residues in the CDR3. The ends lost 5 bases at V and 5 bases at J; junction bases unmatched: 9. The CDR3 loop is CASSSTGVMDNEQFF. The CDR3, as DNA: TGTGCCAGCAGTAGCACAGGGGTTATGGACAATGAGCAGTTCTTC.

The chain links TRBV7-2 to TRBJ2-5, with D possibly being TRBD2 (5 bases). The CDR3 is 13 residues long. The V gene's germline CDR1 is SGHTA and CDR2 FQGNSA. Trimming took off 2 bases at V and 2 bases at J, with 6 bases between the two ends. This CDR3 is CASSLTRQETQYF. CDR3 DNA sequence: TGTGCCAGCAGCTTAACTAGGCAAGAGACCCAGTACTTC.

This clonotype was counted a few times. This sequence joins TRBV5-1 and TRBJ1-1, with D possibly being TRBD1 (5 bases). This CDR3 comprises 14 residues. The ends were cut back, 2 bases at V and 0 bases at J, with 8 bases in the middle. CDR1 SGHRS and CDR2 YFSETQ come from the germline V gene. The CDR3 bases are TGCGCCAGCAGCTTTGCGGGGCTGAACACTGAAGCTTTCTTT. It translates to CASSFAGLNTEAFF.

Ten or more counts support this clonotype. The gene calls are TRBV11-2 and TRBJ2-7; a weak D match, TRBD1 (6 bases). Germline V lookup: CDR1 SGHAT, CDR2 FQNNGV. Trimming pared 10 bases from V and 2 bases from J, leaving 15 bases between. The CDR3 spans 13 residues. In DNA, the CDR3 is TGTGCCACAGCAGGGACACCTCCCTACGAGCAGTACTTC. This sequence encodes CATAGTPPYEQYF.

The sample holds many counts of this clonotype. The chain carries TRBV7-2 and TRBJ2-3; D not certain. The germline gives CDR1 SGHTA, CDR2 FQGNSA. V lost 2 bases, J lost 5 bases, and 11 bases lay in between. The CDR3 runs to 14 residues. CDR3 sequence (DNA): TGTGCCAGCAGCTTAAGTAGGGATGGAGATACGCAGTATTTT. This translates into CASSLSRDGDTQYF.

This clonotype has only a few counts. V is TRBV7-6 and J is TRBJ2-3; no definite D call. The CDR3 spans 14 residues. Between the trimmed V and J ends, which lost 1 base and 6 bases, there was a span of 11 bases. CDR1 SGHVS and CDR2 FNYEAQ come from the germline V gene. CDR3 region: CASSLDGLGDTQYF. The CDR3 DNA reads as TGTGCCAGCAGCTTAGATGGGTTGGGCGATACGCAGTATTTT.

The CDR3 reads CASSPLPMRLGAKNIQYF. CDR3 nucleotide sequence: TGTGCCAGCTCACCCCTGCCTATGAGGCTGGGAGCCAAAAACATTCAGTACTTC. The chain couples TRBV18 to TRBJ2-4; no clear D gene. This CDR3 region has 18 residues. CDR1 is KGHSH and CDR2 is LQKENI in the germline V gene. The V and J ends lost 3 bases and 0 bases respectively, with 18 bases between them.

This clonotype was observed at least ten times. The CDR3 sequence: CASSIANGVYNEQFF. DNA for the CDR3: TGTGCCAGTAGTATAGCAAACGGGGTGTACAATGAGCAGTTCTTC. V gene TRBV19 combines with J gene TRBJ2-1, with D maybe TRBD2 (5 bases). The CDR3 sequence is 15 residues long. Germline CDR1 and CDR2: LNHDA and SQIVND (reference sequence). Trimming took 1 base from V and 4 from J, leaving 11 bases between them.

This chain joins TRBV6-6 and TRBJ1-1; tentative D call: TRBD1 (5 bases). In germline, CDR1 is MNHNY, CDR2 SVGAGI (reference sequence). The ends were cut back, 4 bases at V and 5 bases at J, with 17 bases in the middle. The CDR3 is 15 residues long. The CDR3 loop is CASSSAQGRRTEAFF. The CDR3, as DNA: TGTGCCAGCAGTTCCGCGCAGGGACGTCGTACTGAAGCTTTCTTT.